This TCR beta chain was documented in a study of identical twins. MiXCR, applied by TCRdb to the 5' RACE reads, yields one record per CDR3 protein. The sample has some 790,000 distinct CDR3 sequences; around a sixth are singletons. These data were also filed under a second study, of T cells expressing NK-cell markers. This second study notes: The dominant NKG2C+ clonotypes represented 1.0-7.0% of CD8+ T cells in five to seven donors. Researchers report these clonotypes also headed the CD3+CD56-NKG2C+ fraction in a few donors.

The sample taken for sequencing was PBMCs. The origin of this receptor is a woman between 18 and 29 years old in good health.

In nucleotides, the CDR3 is TGCAGTGCTAGACGGAGGGGTAGTCAGCCCCAGCATTTT. It specifies CSARRRGSQPQHF. The J gene is TRBJ1-5, the V gene TRBV20-1; TRBD1 might be the D (5 bases). Trimming removed 2 bases at V and 6 bases at J, with 11 bases between. The germline V gene encodes CDR1 DFQATT and CDR2 SNEGSKA (reference sequence). The CDR3 contains 13 residues.